This T cell receptor beta chain was observed in a study of cytomegalovirus exposure and HLA in healthy donors. Whole-study findings and limits: In a later analysis, DRB1 alleles had the most associated TCRs; HLA-C alleles the fewest. Apart from CMV serostatus, no immune exposure information was available. Reported findings show TCR beta sequences accurately forecast HLA-A and HLA-B alleles in most subjects. An analysis that came later showed most CMV-associated TCR beta chains appearing HLA-restricted.

Both 60 Vbeta primers and 13 Jbeta primers went into the PCR. Method: immunoSEQ multiplex PCR; TCRdb's copy keeps in-frame clones and lacks some. Its clone listing holds roughly 120,000 clones. As concerns this clone: Its antigen is undetermined.

Germline CDR1 reads SQVTM; CDR2 reads ANQGSEA. The CDR3 has 14 residues. Trimming took 6 bases from V and 1 from J; bases not matched to a gene: 5. This chain connects TRBV29-1 to TRBJ1-2; 10 bases are a match to TRBD1. Sequenced input: PBMCs. This TCR came from a man aged 40-55 years in good health and CMV-seronegative. Written as DNA, the CDR3 is TGCAGCGTGGGAGGGACAGGGGATAACTATGGCTACACCTTC. This sequence encodes CSVGGTGDNYGYTF.